The 28 T cell receptor beta chains below were found in one sample sequenced in a study of T cells after yellow fever vaccination. Via MiXCR, TCRdb re-called the 5' RACE reads, giving one row per CDR3 protein. The data contain over 250,000 distinct CDR3 sequences, about 5.2% of them seen just once; the ten biggest clones take up around 3.3%. Specimen: CD4+ T cells sorted from PBMCs, collected on the day of the yellow fever booster vaccination. The source is a man between 18 and 35 years old who received the YFV17D yellow fever vaccine.

This clonotype appeared a few times. The CDR3 is CASSLRAAGGYTF. The CDR3 region has the DNA TGTGCCAGCAGCTTAAGGGCAGCGGGTGGCTACACCTTC. V usage is TRBV7-2 and J usage is TRBJ1-2; D is unclear. The CDR3 spans 13 residues. CDR1 is SGHTA, CDR2 FQGNSA, per germline. The V and J ends lost 2 bases and 7 bases respectively, with 11 bases between them.

The chain employs TRBV14 and TRBJ2-7; D unclear. CDR1 and CDR2 (germline): SGHDN, FVKESK. The V end was cut by 1 base, the J end by 6 bases, with 10 bases between. The CDR3 has 13 residues. Written as DNA, the CDR3 is TGTGCCAGCAGCCAAGTACGAGGATCCGAGCAGTACGTC. This translates into CASSQVRGSEQYV.

This clonotype was detected many times. The J gene is TRBJ2-1, the V gene TRBV29-1; TRBD1 aligns across 10 bases. V lost 6 bases and J lost 4; bases outside the gene matches: 6. Germline assignment: CDR1 SQVTM and CDR2 ANQGSEA. The CDR3 runs to 14 residues. The CDR3 DNA reads as TGCAGCGTGCAACGGGACAGGGGTTACAATGAGCAGTTCTTC. Protein product: CSVQRDRGYNEQFF.

This clonotype came up a few times. V usage is TRBV6-5 and J usage is TRBJ1-1, with 12 bases aligning to TRBD1. Germline CDR1 MNHEY, CDR2 SVGAGI. CDR3 size: 15 residues. J was trimmed by 11 bases and V by 5 bases; bases with no gene match: 12. Written as DNA, the CDR3 is TGTGCCAGCAGTGCCCCCGGGACAGGGGGCCGGAGGGCTTTCTTT. This translates into CASSAPGTGGRRAFF.

This clonotype was counted only a few times. The chain uses TRBV20-1 and TRBJ1-4, with D possibly TRBD1 on 6 matching bases. V was clipped by 3 bases and J by 5 bases, with 16 bases between them. The CDR3 is 15 amino acids. The V gene's germline CDR1 is DFQATT and CDR2 SNEGSKA (reference sequence). The CDR3 DNA reads TGCAGTGCTAGTAATCCCAGGGGCTTGAATGAAAAACTGTTTTTT. It encodes CSASNPRGLNEKLFF.

The genes are TRBV20-1 and TRBJ1-2; D not certain. V gave up 6 bases and J gave up 13 bases, with 24 bases separating them. This CDR3 region has 13 residues. Germline loops: CDR1 DFQATT, CDR2 SNEGSKA (reference sequence). CDR3 DNA sequence: TGCAGTGCCAGGACCTCGGGCGGGTCAGCGGGCACCTTC. Translation: CSARTSGGSAGTF.

This clonotype was counted between two and nine times. The chain carries TRBV9 and TRBJ1-3, with D possibly being TRBD1 (5 bases). V lost 4 bases, J lost 6 bases, and 14 bases lay in between. The CDR3 spans 14 residues. CDR1 is SGDLS, CDR2 YYNGEE, per germline. Here the CDR3 reads CASSLRSQENTIYF. In DNA form, the CDR3 reads TGTGCCAGCAGCCTCAGATCACAGGAAAACACCATATATTTT.

This clonotype occurred many times. The gene calls are TRBV5-1 and TRBJ2-7; 9 bases align to TRBD1. The CDR3 length is 15 residues. Germline trimming cut 4 bases from V and 6 bases from J; bases unmatched to any gene: 11. Looked up from germline, CDR1 is SGHRS and CDR2 is YFSETQ. The CDR3 coding sequence is TGCGCCAGCAGCGCGGGGACAGGGCCTTTCCTCGAGCAGTACGTC. Its protein product is CASSAGTGPFLEQYV.

This clonotype was seen only a few times. CDR3 sequence reads: CASSYSVSPYNEQFF. The CDR3 DNA reads as TGTGCCAGCAGTTACTCAGTCTCCCCCTACAATGAGCAGTTCTTC. V gene TRBV6-2 or TRBV6-3 combines with J gene TRBJ2-1, with D unclear. The germline gives CDR1 MNHEY, CDR2 SVGEGT. The CDR3 consists of 15 residues. V dropped 0 bases and J dropped 2 bases, with 8 bases sitting between them.

Ten or more counts support this clonotype. The chain joins TRBV15 to TRBJ1-1; D not certain. The CDR3 spans 15 residues. V gave up 0 bases and J gave up 1 base, with 9 bases separating them. CDR1 and CDR2 from the germline V gene are LNHNV and YYDKDF (reference sequence). The CDR3 nucleotides are TGTGCCACCAGCAGAGAGGGGTCTGGGAACACTGAAGCTTTCTTT. Its protein is CATSREGSGNTEAFF.

The rearrangement joins TRBV5-1 to TRBJ2-1; a weak D match, TRBD1 (5 bases). There are 14 residues in the CDR3. The germline V and J ends were trimmed by 1 base and 6 bases, with 11 bases remaining between them. The V gene's germline CDR1 is SGHRS and CDR2 YFSETQ. The CDR3 DNA sequence: TGCGCCAGCAGCTTGCTGGCAGGGCGCAATGAGCAGTTCTTC. It codes for CASSLLAGRNEQFF.

The chain uses TRBV20-1 and TRBJ2-4; D might be TRBD1 or TRBD2, each matching 5 bases. This CDR3 region has 13 residues. Per the germline V gene, CDR1 is DFQATT and CDR2 is SNEGSKA (reference sequence). CDR3 loop: CSGVGAAKNIQYF. The DNA for the CDR3 is TGCAGCGGGGTAGGGGCAGCCAAAAACATTCAGTACTTC.

The sample holds many counts of this clonotype. DNA for the CDR3: TGTGCCAGCAGCCATGGAGGGGTTAGTAACACTGAAGCTTTCTTT. This sequence encodes CASSHGGVSNTEAFF. The rearrangement links TRBV4-2 to TRBJ1-1, with D possibly matching TRBD1 (5 bases). V lost 3 bases and J 2 bases, leaving 13 bases between the germline ends. In germline, CDR1 is LGHNA, CDR2 YNFKEQ. The CDR3 totals 15 residues.

This clonotype came up a few times. The chain joins TRBV20-1 to TRBJ1-1; D gene uncertain. Germline V CDR1 and CDR2: DFQATT, SNEGSKA (reference sequence). CDR3 length: 12 residues. Trimming took off 3 bases at V and 9 bases at J, with 14 bases between the two ends. The CDR3 region is CSARLLYRQAFF. The CDR3 region has the DNA TGCAGTGCTAGGCTTCTATACCGGCAAGCTTTCTTT.

The chain uses TRBV11-2 and TRBJ1-6; a weak D match, TRBD1 (5 bases). The CDR3 spans 14 residues. Germline V CDR1 and CDR2: SGHAT, FQNNGV. V lost 5 bases, J lost 4 bases, and 9 bases lay in between. This CDR3 is CASSVGQYNSPLHF. The CDR3 nucleotides read TGTGCCAGCAGCGTGGGGCAGTATAATTCACCCCTCCACTTT.

This clonotype appeared a few times. The chain joins TRBV6-6 to TRBJ1-3, with D uncertain. V lost 0 bases and J 3 bases, leaving 3 bases between the germline ends. Per the germline V gene, CDR1 is MNHNY and CDR2 is SVGAGI (reference sequence). This CDR3 contains 13 residues. The CDR3 nucleotides read TGTGCCAGCAGTTACTCAGGTGGAAACACCATATATTTT. It codes for CASSYSGGNTIYF.

This clonotype was recorded at least ten times. The chain links TRBV7-9 to TRBJ2-5; no firm D call. Germline V CDR1 and CDR2: SEHNR, FQNEAQ (reference sequence). V shed 8 bases and J shed 0 bases, with 16 bases lying between them. The CDR3 covers 15 residues. The CDR3 coding sequence is TGTGCCAGCGGGATCGACATCGGTTACCAAGAGACCCAGTACTTC. Encoded protein: CASGIDIGYQETQYF. The whole variable domain, remainder taken from reference TRBV7-9 and TRBJ2-5, is DTGVSQNPRHKITKRGQNVTFRCDPISEHNRLYWYRQTLGQGPEFLTYFQNEAQLEKSRLLSDRFSAERPKGSFSTLEIQRTEQGDSAMYLCASGIDIGYQETQYFGPGTRLLVL.

This chain connects TRBV12-3 or TRBV12-4 to TRBJ1-5; D not resolved. CDR3 length: 15 amino acids. Trimming took off 4 bases at V and 1 base at J, with 11 bases between the two ends. CDR3 protein: CASSSQATSNQPQHF. CDR3 DNA sequence: TGTGCCAGCAGTTCTCAGGCAACCAGCAATCAGCCCCAGCATTTT.

This chain joins TRBV5-1 and TRBJ1-2, with 10 nucleotides matching TRBD1. The CDR3 loop spans 15 amino acids. Losses at the gene ends were 3 bases for V and 2 bases for J; bases not matched to a gene: 4. Germline V gives CDR1 SGHRS, CDR2 YFSETQ. This CDR3 reads CASSSGTGDNYGYTF. The CDR3 region has the DNA TGCGCCAGCAGCTCGGGGACAGGGGACAACTATGGCTACACCTTC.

This clonotype was observed at least ten times. The CDR3 reads CASSPPGSRRQETQYF. The CDR3, as DNA: TGTGCCAGCAGCCCGCCCGGGAGCAGGCGTCAAGAGACCCAGTACTTC. The chain carries TRBV5-6 and TRBJ2-5; perhaps TRBD2 as D (6 bases). The germline V and J ends were trimmed by 4 bases and 2 bases, with 18 bases remaining between them. The CDR3 sequence is 16 residues long. Germline CDR1 SGHDT, CDR2 YYEEEE.

The rearrangement joins TRBV20-1 to TRBJ2-5; D is possibly TRBD2 (6 bases). Germline CDR1 reads DFQATT; CDR2 reads SNEGSKA (reference sequence). CDR3 size: 14 residues. V lost 7 bases, J lost 4 bases, and 19 bases lay in between. The CDR3 protein is CSVKRDLVSETQYF. The CDR3 DNA is TGCAGTGTTAAAAGGGACTTGGTCTCAGAGACCCAGTACTTC.

This clonotype was detected ten times or more. The chain couples TRBV5-1 to TRBJ1-1, with 7 bases matching TRBD1. Losses at the gene ends were 3 bases for V and 0 bases for J; bases not matched to a gene: 5. The CDR3 is made up of 15 amino acids. Germline V gene sequence: CDR1 SGHRS, CDR2 YFSETQ. CDR3 DNA: TGCGCCAGCAGCTCGGAGGGGGCCATGAACACTGAAGCTTTCTTT. Amino acids: CASSSEGAMNTEAFF.

CDR3: CASSHLGQGNYGYTF. In DNA, the CDR3 is TGCGCCAGCAGCCACTTGGGACAGGGGAACTATGGCTACACCTTC. The genes are TRBV4-1 and TRBJ1-2; 10 bases fit TRBD1. The CDR3 spans 15 residues. The V and J ends lost 3 bases and 2 bases, in that order; junction bases with no gene match: 3. Germline V gives CDR1 MGHRA, CDR2 YSYEKL.

The sample holds many counts of this clonotype. The J gene is TRBJ2-3, the V gene TRBV5-1; D is ambiguous. The CDR3 is 14 amino acids. The germline CDR1 and CDR2 sequences are SGHRS and YFSETQ. Trimming cost V 4 bases and J 3 bases, with 12 bases left between them. CDR3 residues: CASSPHPATDTQYF. The CDR3 DNA follows: TGCGCCAGCAGCCCCCATCCGGCTACAGATACGCAGTATTTT.

The genes are TRBV7-8 and TRBJ2-3; 9 bases fit TRBD2. The V segment lost 7 bases and the J segment 4 bases; nucleotides outside the gene matches: 9. Per germline, CDR1 SGHVS and CDR2 FQNEAQ. There are 15 residues in the CDR3. The CDR3 here is CASIRRRGGPDTQYF. In DNA form, the CDR3 reads TGTGCCAGCATACGACGGCGGGGGGGCCCAGATACGCAGTATTTT.

The V and J genes are TRBV7-3 and TRBJ2-2, with 8 bases identical to TRBD1. V lost 5 bases and J lost 1; bases outside the gene matches: 12. The CDR3 contains 18 residues. Germline values: CDR1 SGHTA, CDR2 FQGTGA. The CDR3 region has the DNA TGTGCCAGCAGCGCAAAACTGGGGACAGGACAGAACACCGGGGAGCTGTTTTTT. Amino acid sequence: CASSAKLGTGQNTGELFF.

This clonotype showed up many times. This chain's CDR3 is CASAVAGGRNEQFF. CDR3 DNA sequence: TGTGCCAGCGCAGTAGCGGGGGGGCGCAATGAGCAGTTCTTC. This sequence joins TRBV25-1 and TRBJ2-1; 11 bases match TRBD2. V dropped 8 bases and J dropped 6; count of bases not matched to a gene: 6. Germline V lookup: CDR1 MGHDK, CDR2 SYGVNS. The CDR3 loop spans 14 amino acids.

This clonotype was seen at least ten times. V usage is TRBV20-1 and J usage is TRBJ2-1, with D maybe TRBD2 (7 bases). The V and J ends lost 8 bases and 9 bases respectively, with 23 bases between them. CDR3 length: 14 residues. The V gene's germline CDR1 is DFQATT and CDR2 SNEGSKA (reference sequence). The CDR3 DNA sequence: TGCAGTATGATTAGCGTGGGGGGGGCAGGTGAGCAGTTCTTC. It specifies CSMISVGGAGEQFF.